The clone carrying this T cell receptor beta chain has more than one count but fewer than ten. This record belongs to a study of PD-L1 blockade in urothelial cancer. Sample time point: pretreatment peripheral blood. Germline loops: CDR1 LGHNA, CDR2 YSLEER. CDR3 length: 14 amino acids. V trimming: 1 base; J trimming: 8 bases; junction bases outside the gene matches: 7. Here immunoSEQ multiplex PCR was the method, and the copy in TCRdb shows in-frame clones only, minus some. The sample consists of tens of thousands of clones, roughly 80% of them appearing once. This clonotype originated in a man in his 70s with urothelial cancer. The input for sequencing was PBMCs, taken around atezolizumab (anti-PD-L1) treatment. The chain uses TRBV4-3 and TRBJ1-1; 7 bases fit TRBD1. CDR3 nucleotide sequence: TGCGCCAGCAGCCAAGGAAGGGGGACAGCCGAAGCTTTCTTT. Amino acids: CASSQGRGTAEAFF.